This T cell receptor (beta chain) originates from a study of CD8 T cells in ankylosing spondylitis. This clonotype appeared many times. The antigen remains undetermined. By quantitative 5'-RACE with molecular barcodes, the TCR beta libraries were made. TCRdb reprocessed the 5' RACE reads via MiXCR and lists one record per CDR3 protein. Seen here are fewer than 150,000 distinct CDR3 sequences, approximately 7.3% observed once, and the top ten hold roughly an eighth. The CDR3 runs 16 residues. The germline gives CDR1 DFQATT, CDR2 SNEGSKA (reference sequence). Trimming at V came to 5 bases and at J to 4 bases, leaving 12 bases not matched to a gene. The study, taken as a whole, reports: Significant enrichment of disease-linked clones was reportedly seen in matched ankylosing spondylitis synovial fluid. In ankylosing spondylitis blood, a motif of about eight highly homologous TCR beta variants appeared characteristic.

V and J are TRBV20-1 and TRBJ1-2, with TRBD1 matching over 11 bases. This sequence originates from a female donor with ankylosing spondylitis or in good health (not recorded which). The specimen was blood, either unsorted or a sorted T cell fraction (not recorded which). CDR3 DNA sequence: TGCAGTGCTCAATGGACAGGGGGCGATACTGGCTATGGCTACACCTTC. This codes for CSAQWTGGDTGYGYTF.